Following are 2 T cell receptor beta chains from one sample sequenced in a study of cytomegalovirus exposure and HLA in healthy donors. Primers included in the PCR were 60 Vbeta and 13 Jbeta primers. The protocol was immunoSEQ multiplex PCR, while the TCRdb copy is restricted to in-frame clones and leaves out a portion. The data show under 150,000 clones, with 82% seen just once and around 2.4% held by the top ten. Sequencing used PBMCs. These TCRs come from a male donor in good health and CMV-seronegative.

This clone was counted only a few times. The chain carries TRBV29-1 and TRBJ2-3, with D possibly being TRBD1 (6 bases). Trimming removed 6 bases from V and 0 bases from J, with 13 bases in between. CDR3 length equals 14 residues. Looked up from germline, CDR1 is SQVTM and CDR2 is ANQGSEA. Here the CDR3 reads CSVGVGQSTDTQYF. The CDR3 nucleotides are TGCAGCGTGGGGGTTGGACAGAGCACAGATACGCAGTATTTT.

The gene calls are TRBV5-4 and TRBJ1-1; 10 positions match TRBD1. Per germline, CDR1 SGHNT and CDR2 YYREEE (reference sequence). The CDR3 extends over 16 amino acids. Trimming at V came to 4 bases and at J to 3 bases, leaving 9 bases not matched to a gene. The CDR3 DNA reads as TGTGCCAGCAGCCTGGGACAGGGGACCGTTTACACTGAAGCTTTCTTT. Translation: CASSLGQGTVYTEAFF.